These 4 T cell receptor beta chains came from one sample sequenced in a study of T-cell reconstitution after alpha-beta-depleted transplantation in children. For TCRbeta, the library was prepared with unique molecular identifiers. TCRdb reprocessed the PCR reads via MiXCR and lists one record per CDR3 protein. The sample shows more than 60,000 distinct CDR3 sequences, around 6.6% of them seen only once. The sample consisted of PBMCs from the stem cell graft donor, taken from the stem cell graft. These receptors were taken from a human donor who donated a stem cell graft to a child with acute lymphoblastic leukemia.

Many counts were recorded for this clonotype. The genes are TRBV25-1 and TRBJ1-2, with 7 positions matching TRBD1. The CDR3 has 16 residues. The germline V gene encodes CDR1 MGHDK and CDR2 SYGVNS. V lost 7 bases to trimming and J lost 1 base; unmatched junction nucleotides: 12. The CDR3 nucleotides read TGTGCCAGCATGCCCCGGACAGGCGACCTTAACTATGGCTACACCTTC. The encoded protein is CASMPRTGDLNYGYTF.

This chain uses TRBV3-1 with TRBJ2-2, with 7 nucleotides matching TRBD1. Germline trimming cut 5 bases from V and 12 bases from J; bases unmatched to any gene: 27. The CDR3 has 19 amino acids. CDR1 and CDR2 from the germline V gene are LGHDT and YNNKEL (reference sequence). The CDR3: CASSKHPLHKTGSGLQLFF. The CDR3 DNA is TGTGCCAGCAGCAAACACCCTCTCCACAAGACAGGGAGCGGTTTGCAGCTGTTTTTT.

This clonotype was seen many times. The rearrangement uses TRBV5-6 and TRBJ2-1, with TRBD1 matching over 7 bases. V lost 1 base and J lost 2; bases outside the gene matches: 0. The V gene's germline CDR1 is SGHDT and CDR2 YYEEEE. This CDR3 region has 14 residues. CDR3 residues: CASSLRGPYNEQFF. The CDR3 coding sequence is TGTGCCAGCAGCTTGAGGGGGCCCTACAATGAGCAGTTCTTC.

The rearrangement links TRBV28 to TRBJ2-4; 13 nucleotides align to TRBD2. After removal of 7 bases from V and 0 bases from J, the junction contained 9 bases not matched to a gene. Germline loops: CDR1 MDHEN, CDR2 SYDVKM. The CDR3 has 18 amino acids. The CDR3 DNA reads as TGTGCCAGCAACTCACTAGCGGGAGGGAACCTAGCCAAAAACATTCAGTACTTC. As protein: CASNSLAGGNLAKNIQYF.